This T cell receptor (beta chain) was profiled in a study of cytomegalovirus exposure and HLA in healthy donors. The study ran its PCR with 60 Vbeta and 13 Jbeta primers. Only in-frame clones appear in the TCRdb table, and some are missing; sequencing was by immunoSEQ multiplex PCR. The sample contains 130,000 or so clones, 76% of which appear only once. V gave up 5 bases and J gave up 4 bases; unmatched junction bases: 2. Germline assignment: CDR1 MNHNS and CDR2 SASEGT. The CDR3 covers 14 residues. This clone appeared once. The chain links TRBV6-1 to TRBJ2-3; 11 nucleotides align to TRBD2. Sequenced material: PBMCs. This TCR came from a man in his forties or fifties in good health and CMV-seronegative. This chain's CDR3 is CASSLAGGADTQYF. The CDR3 DNA reads TGTGCCAGCAGTTTAGCGGGAGGGGCAGATACGCAGTATTTT.